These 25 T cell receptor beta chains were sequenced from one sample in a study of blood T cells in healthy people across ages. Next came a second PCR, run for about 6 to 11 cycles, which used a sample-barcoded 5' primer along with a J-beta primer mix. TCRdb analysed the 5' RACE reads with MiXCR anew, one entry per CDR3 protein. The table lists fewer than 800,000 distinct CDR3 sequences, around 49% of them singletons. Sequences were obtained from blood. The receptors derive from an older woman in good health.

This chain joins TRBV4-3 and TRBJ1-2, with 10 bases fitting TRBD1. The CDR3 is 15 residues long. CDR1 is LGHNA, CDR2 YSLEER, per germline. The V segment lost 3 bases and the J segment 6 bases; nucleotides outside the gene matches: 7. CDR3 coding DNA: TGCGCCAGCAGCCAGGTTACCGGGACAGGGGATGGCTACACCTTC. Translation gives CASSQVTGTGDGYTF.

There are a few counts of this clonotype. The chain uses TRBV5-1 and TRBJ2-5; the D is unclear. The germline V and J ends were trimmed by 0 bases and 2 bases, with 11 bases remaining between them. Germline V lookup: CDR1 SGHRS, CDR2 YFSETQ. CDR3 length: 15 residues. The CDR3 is CASSLESEWQETQYF. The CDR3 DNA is TGCGCCAGCAGCTTGGAATCAGAGTGGCAAGAGACCCAGTACTTC.

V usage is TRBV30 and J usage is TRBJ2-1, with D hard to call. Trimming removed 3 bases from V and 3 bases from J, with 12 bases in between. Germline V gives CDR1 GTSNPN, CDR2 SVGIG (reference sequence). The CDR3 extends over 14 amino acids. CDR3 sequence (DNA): TGTGCCTGGAGCACGTCGACGGGCTACAATGAGCAGTTCTTC. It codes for CAWSTSTGYNEQFF. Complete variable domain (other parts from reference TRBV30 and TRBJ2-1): SQTIHQWPATLVQPVGSPLSLECTVEGTSNPNLYWYRQAAGRGLQLLFYSVGIGQISSEVPQNLSASRPQDRQFILSSKKLLLSDSGFYLCAWSTSTGYNEQFFGPGTRLTVL.

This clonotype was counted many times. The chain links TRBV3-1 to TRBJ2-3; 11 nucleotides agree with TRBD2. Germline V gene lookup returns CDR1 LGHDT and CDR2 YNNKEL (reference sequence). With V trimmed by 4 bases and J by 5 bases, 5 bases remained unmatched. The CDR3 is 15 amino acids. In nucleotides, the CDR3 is TGTGCCAGCAGCCCTCTGGGACTAGCGGAAGATACGCAGTATTTT. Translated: CASSPLGLAEDTQYF.

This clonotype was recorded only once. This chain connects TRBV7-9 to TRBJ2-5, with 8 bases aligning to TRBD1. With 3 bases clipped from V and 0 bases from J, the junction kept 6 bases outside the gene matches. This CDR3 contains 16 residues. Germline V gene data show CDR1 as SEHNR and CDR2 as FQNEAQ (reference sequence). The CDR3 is CASSFQDRGYQETQYF. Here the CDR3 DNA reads TGTGCCAGCAGCTTTCAAGACAGGGGCTACCAAGAGACCCAGTACTTC. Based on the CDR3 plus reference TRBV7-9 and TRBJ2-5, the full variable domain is DTGVSQNPRHKITKRGQNVTFRCDPISEHNRLYWYRQTLGQGPEFLTYFQNEAQLEKSRLLSDRFSAERPKGSFSTLEIQRTEQGDSAMYLCASSFQDRGYQETQYFGPGTRLLVL.

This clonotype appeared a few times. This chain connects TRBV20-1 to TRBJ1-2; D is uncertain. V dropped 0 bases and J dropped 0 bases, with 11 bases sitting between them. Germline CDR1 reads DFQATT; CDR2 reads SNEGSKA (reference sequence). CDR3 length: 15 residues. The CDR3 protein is CSARDLQRTNYGYTF. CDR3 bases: TGCAGTGCTAGAGACCTACAGAGGACTAACTATGGCTACACCTTC.

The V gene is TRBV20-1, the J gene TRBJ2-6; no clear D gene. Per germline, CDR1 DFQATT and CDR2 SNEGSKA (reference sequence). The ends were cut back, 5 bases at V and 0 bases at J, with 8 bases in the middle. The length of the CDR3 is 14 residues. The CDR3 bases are TGCAGTGCTGTCGAAGGCTCTGGGGCCAACGTCCTGACTTTC. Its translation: CSAVEGSGANVLTF.

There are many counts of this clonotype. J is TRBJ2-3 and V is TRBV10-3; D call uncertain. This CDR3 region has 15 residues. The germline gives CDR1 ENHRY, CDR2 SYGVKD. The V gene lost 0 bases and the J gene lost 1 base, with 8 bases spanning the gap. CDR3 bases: TGTGCCATCAGTGAGTCCCCGCAGGGCACAGATACGCAGTATTTT. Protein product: CAISESPQGTDTQYF.

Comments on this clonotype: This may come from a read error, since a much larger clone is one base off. The CDR3 nucleotides are TGTGCCAGCGGTCGTCCGGGGGTGACCTACGAGCAGTACTTC. It codes for CASGRPGVTYEQYF. The V and J genes are TRBV28 and TRBJ2-7; the D gene is possibly TRBD2 (6 bases). The CDR3 length is 14 residues. Trimming stripped 8 bases from V and 2 bases from J, with 16 bases between. CDR1 is MDHEN, CDR2 SYDVKM, per germline.

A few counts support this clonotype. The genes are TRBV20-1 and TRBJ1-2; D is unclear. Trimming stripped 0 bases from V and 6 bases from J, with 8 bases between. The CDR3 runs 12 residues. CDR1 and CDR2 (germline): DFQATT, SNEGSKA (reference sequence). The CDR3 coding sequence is TGCAGTGCTAGAGATGATGTTCATGGCTACACCTTC. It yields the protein CSARDDVHGYTF.

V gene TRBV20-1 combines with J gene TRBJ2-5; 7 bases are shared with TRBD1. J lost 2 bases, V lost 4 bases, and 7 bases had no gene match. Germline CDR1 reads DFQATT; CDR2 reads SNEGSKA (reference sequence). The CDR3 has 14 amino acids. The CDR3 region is CSAKPGQIQETQYF. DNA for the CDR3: TGCAGTGCTAAACCGGGACAGATTCAAGAGACCCAGTACTTC.

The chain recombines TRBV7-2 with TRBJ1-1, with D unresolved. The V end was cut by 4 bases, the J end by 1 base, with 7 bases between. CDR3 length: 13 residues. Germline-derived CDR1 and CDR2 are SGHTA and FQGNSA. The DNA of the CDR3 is TGTGCCAGCAGCTGGAGGGAGAACACTGAAGCTTTCTTT. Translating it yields CASSWRENTEAFF.

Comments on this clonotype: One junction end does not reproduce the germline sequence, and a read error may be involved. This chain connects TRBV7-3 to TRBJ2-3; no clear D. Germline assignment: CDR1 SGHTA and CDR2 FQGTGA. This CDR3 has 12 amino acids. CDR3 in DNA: TGTGCCGGCAGCCTACAGAGTAATACGCAGTATTTT. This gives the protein CAGSLQSNTQYF.

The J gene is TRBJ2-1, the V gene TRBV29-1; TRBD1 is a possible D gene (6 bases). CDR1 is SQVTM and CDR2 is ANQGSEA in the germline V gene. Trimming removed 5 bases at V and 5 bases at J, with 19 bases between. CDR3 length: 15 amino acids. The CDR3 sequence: CSVWVRQAANNEQFF. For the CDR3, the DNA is TGCAGCGTTTGGGTGAGACAGGCCGCGAACAATGAGCAGTTCTTC.

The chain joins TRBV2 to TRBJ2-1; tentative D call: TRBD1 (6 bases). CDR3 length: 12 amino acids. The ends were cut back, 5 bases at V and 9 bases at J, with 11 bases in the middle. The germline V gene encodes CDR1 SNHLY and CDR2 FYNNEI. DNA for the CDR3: TGTGCCAGCAGTCAACAGGGTCCTGAGCAGTTCTTC. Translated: CASSQQGPEQFF.

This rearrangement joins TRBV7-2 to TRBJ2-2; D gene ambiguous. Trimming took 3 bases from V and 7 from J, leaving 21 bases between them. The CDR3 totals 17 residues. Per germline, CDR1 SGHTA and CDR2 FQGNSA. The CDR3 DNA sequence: TGTGCCAGCAGCTTGGCCCCGCAATACCGAGTCGGCGGGGAGCTGTTTTTT. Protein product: CASSLAPQYRVGGELFF.

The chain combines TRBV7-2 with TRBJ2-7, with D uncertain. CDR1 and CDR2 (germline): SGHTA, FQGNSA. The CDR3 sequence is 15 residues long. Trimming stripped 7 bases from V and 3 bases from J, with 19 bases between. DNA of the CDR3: TGTGCCAGCACCTCTCGGGCAGCCGTATTCTACGAGCAGTACTTC. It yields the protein CASTSRAAVFYEQYF.

This chain's CDR3 is CASSLAQMDGQYF. Here the CDR3 DNA reads TGTGCCAGCAGCTTAGCGCAGATGGACGGGCAGTACTTC. This sequence joins TRBV7-6 and TRBJ2-7; D uncertain. The CDR3 has 13 residues. Germline values: CDR1 SGHVS, CDR2 FNYEAQ. The V and J ends lost 0 bases and 9 bases respectively, with 12 bases between them.

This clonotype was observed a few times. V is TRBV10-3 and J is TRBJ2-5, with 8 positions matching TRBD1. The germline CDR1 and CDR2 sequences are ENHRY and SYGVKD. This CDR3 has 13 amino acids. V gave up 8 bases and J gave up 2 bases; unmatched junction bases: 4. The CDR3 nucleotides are TGTGCCATCGGGCAGGGGGCTCAAGAGACCCAGTACTTC. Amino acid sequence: CAIGQGAQETQYF.

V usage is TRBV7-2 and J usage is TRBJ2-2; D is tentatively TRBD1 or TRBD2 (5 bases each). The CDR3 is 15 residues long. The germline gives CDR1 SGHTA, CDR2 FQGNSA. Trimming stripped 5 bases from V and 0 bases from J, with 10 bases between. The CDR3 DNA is TGTGCCAGCAGCAAGGGACGAGCGAACACCGGGGAGCTGTTTTTT. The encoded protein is CASSKGRANTGELFF.

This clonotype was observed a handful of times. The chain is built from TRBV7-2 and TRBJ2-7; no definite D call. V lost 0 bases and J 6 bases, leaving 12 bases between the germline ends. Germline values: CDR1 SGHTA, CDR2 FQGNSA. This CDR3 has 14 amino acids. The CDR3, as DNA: TGTGCCAGCAGCTTAGCGCGCGGCCTCGGCGAGCAGTACTTC. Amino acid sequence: CASSLARGLGEQYF.

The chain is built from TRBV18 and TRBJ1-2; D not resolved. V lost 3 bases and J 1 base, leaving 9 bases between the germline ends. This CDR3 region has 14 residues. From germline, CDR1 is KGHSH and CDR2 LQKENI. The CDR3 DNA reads TGTGCCAGCTCACCGTCTGGAAGTAACTATGGCTACACCTTC. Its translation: CASSPSGSNYGYTF.

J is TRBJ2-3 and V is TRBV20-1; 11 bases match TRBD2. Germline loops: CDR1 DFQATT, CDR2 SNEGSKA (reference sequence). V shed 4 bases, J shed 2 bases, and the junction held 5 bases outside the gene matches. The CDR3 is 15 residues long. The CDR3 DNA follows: TGCAGTGCTATTCCGGGACTAGCGGTCACAGATACGCAGTATTTT. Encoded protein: CSAIPGLAVTDTQYF.

CDR3 protein: CSLLSLIAKNIQYF. The CDR3 nucleotides read TGCAGCCTACTGTCACTCATAGCCAAAAACATTCAGTACTTC. The chain combines TRBV20-1 with TRBJ2-4; D is ambiguous. CDR1 is DFQATT and CDR2 is SNEGSKA in the germline V gene (reference sequence). There are 14 residues in the CDR3.

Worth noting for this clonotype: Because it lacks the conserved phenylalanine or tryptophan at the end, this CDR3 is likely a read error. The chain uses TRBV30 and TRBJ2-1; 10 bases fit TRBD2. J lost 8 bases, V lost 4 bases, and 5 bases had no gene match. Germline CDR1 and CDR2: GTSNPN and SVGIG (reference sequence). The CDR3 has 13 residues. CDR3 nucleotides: TGTGCCTGGAAAGCGGGAGGGTTAGATGAGCAGTTCCTC. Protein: CAWKAGGLDEQFL.